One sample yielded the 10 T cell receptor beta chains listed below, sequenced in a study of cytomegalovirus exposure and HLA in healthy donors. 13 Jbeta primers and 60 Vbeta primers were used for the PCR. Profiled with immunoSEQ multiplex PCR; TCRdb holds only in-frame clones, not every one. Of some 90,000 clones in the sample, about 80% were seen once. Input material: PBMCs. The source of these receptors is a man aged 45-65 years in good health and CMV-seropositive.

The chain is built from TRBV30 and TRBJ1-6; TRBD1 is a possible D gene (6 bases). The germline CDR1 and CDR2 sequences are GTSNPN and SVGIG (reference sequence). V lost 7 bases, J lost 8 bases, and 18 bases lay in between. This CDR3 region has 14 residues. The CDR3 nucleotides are TGTGCCTACAGGGTGAGCGCGCTAGATTCACCCCTCCACTTT. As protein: CAYRVSALDSPLHF.

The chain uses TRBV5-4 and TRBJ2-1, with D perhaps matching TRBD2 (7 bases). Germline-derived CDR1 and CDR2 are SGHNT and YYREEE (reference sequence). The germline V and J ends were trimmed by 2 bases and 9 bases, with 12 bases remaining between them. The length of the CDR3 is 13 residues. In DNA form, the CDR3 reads TGTGCCAGCAGCTTCGTGGGGGGGCCTGAGCAGTTCTTC. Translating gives CASSFVGGPEQFF.

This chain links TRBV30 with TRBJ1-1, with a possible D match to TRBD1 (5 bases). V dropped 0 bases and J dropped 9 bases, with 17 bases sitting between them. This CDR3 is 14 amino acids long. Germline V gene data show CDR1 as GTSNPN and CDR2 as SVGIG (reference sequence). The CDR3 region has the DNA TGTGCCTGGAGTGTAATAGGGGCAGGGTGGCAAGCTTTCTTT. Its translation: CAWSVIGAGWQAFF. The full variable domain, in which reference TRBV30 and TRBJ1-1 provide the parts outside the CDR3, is SQTIHQWPATLVQPVGSPLSLECTVEGTSNPNLYWYRQAAGRGLQLLFYSVGIGQISSEVPQNLSASRPQDRQFILSSKKLLLSDSGFYLCAWSVIGAGWQAFFGQGTRLTVV.

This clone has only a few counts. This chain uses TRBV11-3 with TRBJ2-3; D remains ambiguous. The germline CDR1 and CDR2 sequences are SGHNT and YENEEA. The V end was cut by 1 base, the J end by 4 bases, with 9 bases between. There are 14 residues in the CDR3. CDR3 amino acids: CASSLAGASDTQYF. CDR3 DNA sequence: TGTGCCAGCAGCTTAGCCGGAGCGTCAGATACGCAGTATTTT.

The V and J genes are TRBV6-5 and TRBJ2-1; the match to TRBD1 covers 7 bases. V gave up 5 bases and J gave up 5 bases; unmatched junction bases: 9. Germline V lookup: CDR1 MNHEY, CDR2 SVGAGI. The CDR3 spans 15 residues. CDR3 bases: TGTGCCAGCAGTCCACCGGGACAGCAAAACAATGAGCAGTTCTTC. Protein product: CASSPPGQQNNEQFF.

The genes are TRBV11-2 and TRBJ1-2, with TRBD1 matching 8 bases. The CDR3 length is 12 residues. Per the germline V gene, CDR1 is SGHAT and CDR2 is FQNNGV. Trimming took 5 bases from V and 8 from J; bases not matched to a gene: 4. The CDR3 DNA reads TGTGCCAGCAGCCCGGGACAGGCCGGCTACACCTTC. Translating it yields CASSPGQAGYTF.

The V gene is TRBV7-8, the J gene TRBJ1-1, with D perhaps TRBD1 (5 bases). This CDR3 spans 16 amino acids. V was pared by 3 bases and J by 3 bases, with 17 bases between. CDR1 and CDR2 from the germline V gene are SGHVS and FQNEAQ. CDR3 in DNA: TGTGCCAGCAGCTTGGTGGAACCCCGGGGGGACACTGAAGCTTTCTTT. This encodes CASSLVEPRGDTEAFF.

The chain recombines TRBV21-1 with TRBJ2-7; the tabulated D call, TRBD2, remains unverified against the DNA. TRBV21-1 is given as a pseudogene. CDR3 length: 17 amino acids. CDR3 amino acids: CASSRGGLNFSNGEQYF. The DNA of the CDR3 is TGTGCCAGCAGCAGGGGGGGTTTGAACTTCTCTAATGGCGAGCAGTACTTC.

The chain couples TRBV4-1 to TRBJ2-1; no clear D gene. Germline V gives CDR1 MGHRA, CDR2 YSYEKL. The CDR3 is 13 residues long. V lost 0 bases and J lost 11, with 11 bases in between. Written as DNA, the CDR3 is TGCGCCAGCAGCCAAGATCAGATGGGCCAGCAGTTCTTC. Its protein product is CASSQDQMGQQFF.

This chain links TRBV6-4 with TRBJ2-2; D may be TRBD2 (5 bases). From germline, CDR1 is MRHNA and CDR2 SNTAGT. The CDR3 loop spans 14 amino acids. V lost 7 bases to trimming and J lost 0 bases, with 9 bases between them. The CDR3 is CASKAEPNTGELFF. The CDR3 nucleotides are TGTGCCAGCAAAGCGGAGCCGAACACCGGGGAGCTGTTTTTT.